This entry features one T cell receptor (beta chain) sequence. In the source study's methods: Counts of nucleated cells, estimated from reference gene primer amplification, were obtained. Sequencing used immunoSEQ multiplex PCR; TCRdb keeps in-frame clones, though not all of them. V, J and clone size were drawn from that table, and D and trimming were deduced from the DNA. Of 150,000 to 200,000 clones detected, approximately 95% appear once; the ten largest clones hold around 2%. The data were obtained in a study of blood T cell repertoires in COVID-19. Trimming cost V 7 bases and J 4 bases, with 25 bases left between them. From germline, CDR1 is LNHDA and CDR2 SQIVND (reference sequence). The CDR3 sequence is 17 residues long.

This chain connects TRBV19 to TRBJ1-1; D is ambiguous. The sequenced sample consisted of peripheral blood. The receptor was isolated from a woman aged 55-70 years with COVID-19, enrolled during active disease. CDR3: CASTPWRSAVESTEAFF. The CDR3 region has the DNA TGTGCCAGTACCCCGTGGAGGAGCGCAGTGGAGAGCACTGAAGCTTTCTTT.